A selection of T cell receptor beta chains follows, all from one sample in a study of T cells after yellow fever vaccination. TCRdb re-called the 5' RACE reads with MiXCR, one entry per CDR3 protein. The sample holds around 25,000 distinct CDR3 sequences, under 5.5% seen once. The sample in question was PBMCs, either bulk or a sorted T-cell subset (CD4+, CD8+, memory, or dextramer-sorted; not recorded which), obtained on the day of the yellow fever booster vaccination. The receptors shown here come from a man between 18 and 35 years old who received the YFV17D yellow fever vaccine. Both conserved end residues are part of each CDR3. Each record gives: clone size, V gene, D gene, J gene, CDR3 protein, CDR3 DNA. A D gene is named only where the DNA matches it firmly. Clone size is stated in some rows and not others, as once, few, many or a class when expanded.

>many|TRBV29-1|TRBD1|TRBJ2-1
CSVEDRQGAYNEQFF
TGCAGCGTTGAAGATCGACAGGGCGCATACAATGAGCAGTTCTTC
>many|TRBV7-9|.|TRBJ2-7
CASSQSGSYEQYF
TGTGCCAGCAGCCAGTCGGGAAGCTACGAGCAGTACTTC
>many|TRBV6-6|.|TRBJ1-1
CASSTQQGNTEAFF
TGTGCCAGCAGTACCCAACAGGGAAACACTGAAGCTTTCTTT
>.|TRBV2|TRBD2|TRBJ2-1
CASSPGTMPYNEQFF
TGTGCCAGCAGCCCCGGGACTATGCCCTACAATGAGCAGTTCTTC
>.|TRBV20-1|TRBD1|TRBJ2-6
CSATGGTGANVLTF
TGCAGTGCTACAGGGGGCACAGGGGCCAACGTCCTGACTTTC
>many|TRBV20-1|.|TRBJ1-2
CSARGTVLGYTF
TGCAGTGCTAGAGGGACAGTCCTGGGCTACACCTTC
>.|TRBV7-2|TRBD1|TRBJ1-5
CASSFSTTGVQPQHF
TGTGCCAGCAGCTTCTCGACAACAGGGGTTCAGCCCCAGCATTTT
>.|TRBV3-1|.|TRBJ1-5
CASSQHPGGNQPQHF
TGTGCCAGCAGCCAGCACCCTGGGGGCAATCAGCCCCAGCATTTT
>many|TRBV6-6|.|TRBJ1-5
CASSYRGGGSTQPQHF
TGTGCCAGCAGTTACAGGGGCGGGGGTAGTACGCAGCCCCAGCATTTT
>many|TRBV5-1|.|TRBJ1-2
CASSLEGDGYTF
TGCGCCAGCAGCTTGGAAGGGGATGGCTACACCTTC
>many|TRBV5-5|TRBD2|TRBJ2-5
CASSPMFTLAGVETQYF
TGTGCCAGCAGCCCCATGTTTACCCTAGCGGGGGTAGAGACCCAGTACTTC
>many|TRBV7-2|.|TRBJ2-5
CASSLKTRWEETQYF
TGTGCCAGCAGCTTAAAGACCAGGTGGGAAGAGACCCAGTACTTC
>many|TRBV24-1|TRBD1|TRBJ1-2
CATSVHRGRSFYGYTF
TGTGCCACCAGTGTCCACAGGGGGCGAAGCTTCTATGGCTACACCTTC
>many|TRBV11-2|TRBD1|TRBJ1-1
CASSLVMGQPNTEAFF
TGTGCCAGCAGCTTAGTAATGGGACAGCCGAACACTGAAGCTTTCTTT
>.|TRBV19|TRBD1|TRBJ1-6
CASSPTGGRNSPLHF
TGTGCCAGTAGCCCGACAGGGGGCCGGAATTCACCCCTCCACTTT
>many|TRBV20-1|.|TRBJ2-2
CSATLRVGGELFF
TGCAGTGCGACCCTCAGGGTAGGCGGGGAGCTGTTTTTT
>many|TRBV11-2|TRBD2|TRBJ2-2
CASSSGLAGAVTGELFF
TGTGCCAGCAGCTCAGGGCTAGCGGGGGCGGTCACCGGGGAGCTGTTTTTT
>many|TRBV6-5|TRBD2|TRBJ2-1
CASSPLAGGRHNEQFF
TGTGCCAGCAGTCCCCTAGCGGGGGGCCGCCACAATGAGCAGTTCTTC
>many|TRBV5-1|.|TRBJ2-2
CASSLSLVITGELFF
TGCGCCAGCAGCTTGAGCCTAGTTATCACCGGGGAGCTGTTTTTT
>many|TRBV29-1|.|TRBJ2-5
CSVVPGQETQYF
TGCAGCGTTGTGCCAGGCCAAGAGACCCAGTACTTC
>.|TRBV4-2|.|TRBJ1-4
CASSQTDRDLINLFF
TGTGCCAGCAGCCAAACCGACCGGGACCTGATAAATCTGTTTTTT
>many|TRBV6-4|.|TRBJ2-1
CASSDYDEQFF
TGTGCCAGCAGTGACTATGATGAGCAGTTCTTC
>many|TRBV4-3|TRBD2|TRBJ2-3
CASSQTPSSGGPQYF
TGCGCCAGCAGCCAAACCCCGTCAAGCGGGGGGCCGCAGTATTTT
>many|TRBV5-1|.|TRBJ2-7
CASSLASADEQYF
TGCGCCAGCAGCTTGGCCTCGGCAGACGAGCAGTACTTC
>many|TRBV5-5|.|TRBJ1-5
CASSLVAGWGSPQHF
TGTGCCAGCAGCTTGGTTGCCGGGTGGGGATCGCCCCAGCATTTT
>many|TRBV6-5|TRBD1|TRBJ1-5
CASSSRKTGGSRYGNQPQHF
TGTGCCAGCAGTTCCCGTAAGACAGGGGGATCCAGATACGGCAATCAGCCCCAGCATTTT
>.|TRBV11-3|TRBD1|TRBJ1-3
CASRRGGAVGNTIYF
TGTGCCAGCAGGCGAGGGGGCGCGGTTGGAAACACCATATATTTT
>many|TRBV5-1|.|TRBJ2-5
CASSWGTSQETQYF
TGCGCCAGCAGCTGGGGGACATCTCAAGAGACCCAGTACTTC
>many|TRBV14|.|TRBJ1-1
CASSPDGVNTEAFF
TGTGCCAGCAGTCCGGACGGTGTGAACACTGAAGCTTTCTTT
>.|TRBV7-2|.|TRBJ2-5
CASSSLRLRQETQYF
TGTGCCAGCAGCTCCCTCAGACTCAGACAAGAGACCCAGTACTTC
>many|TRBV6-5|TRBD1|TRBJ1-1
CASSYWGQGAATEAFF
TGTGCCAGCAGTTATTGGGGACAGGGGGCTGCCACTGAAGCTTTCTTT
>many|TRBV6-1|.|TRBJ1-4
CASSRETGGTNEKLFF
TGTGCCAGCAGTCGCGAGACAGGAGGAACTAATGAAAAACTGTTTTTT
>many|TRBV7-2|.|TRBJ1-5
CASSPSGPGQPQHF
TGTGCCAGCAGCCCGAGTGGGCCGGGGCAGCCCCAGCATTTT
>many|TRBV7-2|TRBD1|TRBJ2-5
CASSKLDRVGETQYF
TGTGCCAGCAGCAAATTGGACAGGGTAGGCGAGACCCAGTACTTC
>many|TRBV9|.|TRBJ2-1
CASSVVKPSSYNEQFF
TGTGCCAGCAGCGTAGTAAAGCCTAGCTCCTACAATGAGCAGTTCTTC
>few|TRBV3-1|TRBD1|TRBJ2-2
CASSQERTGFTGELFF
TGTGCCAGCAGCCAAGAACGGACAGGATTTACCGGGGAGCTGTTTTTT
>many|TRBV6-5|TRBD2|TRBJ2-3
CASSGPGTKSGTDTQYF
TGTGCCAGCAGTGGACCCGGGACTAAGTCGGGCACAGATACGCAGTATTTT
>many|TRBV4-3|TRBD2|TRBJ2-1
CASSSTSGGAYNEQFF
TGCGCCAGCAGCTCGACTAGCGGGGGGGCCTACAATGAGCAGTTCTTC
>many|TRBV6-5|TRBD1|TRBJ2-7
CASSQDRVSYEQYF
TGTGCCAGCAGCCAGGACAGGGTTTCCTACGAGCAGTACTTC
>many|TRBV5-1|.|TRBJ1-2
CASSLGDKTNYGYTF
TGCGCCAGCAGCTTGGGGGACAAAACTAACTATGGCTACACCTTC
>many|TRBV20-1|.|TRBJ2-1
CSARVVANYNEQFF
TGCAGTGCTAGAGTGGTAGCGAACTACAATGAGCAGTTCTTC
>many|TRBV7-2|.|TRBJ2-5
CASSPGVGKTQYF
TGTGCCAGCAGCCCGGGGGTCGGGAAGACCCAGTACTTC
>.|TRBV5-1|.|TRBJ2-3
CASSLTRTPDTQYF
TGCGCCAGCAGCTTGACCCGGACCCCAGATACGCAGTATTTT
>many|TRBV20-1|TRBD1|TRBJ1-2
CSALNRGGYGYTF
TGCAGTGCCCTCAACAGGGGGGGCTATGGCTACACCTTC
>many|TRBV10-3|.|TRBJ2-5
CAISLGAGETQYF
TGTGCCATCAGTTTGGGGGCCGGGGAGACCCAGTACTTC
>many|TRBV7-3|.|TRBJ2-2
CASSLGAPTNTGELFF
TGTGCCAGCAGCTTAGGGGCGCCCACGAACACCGGGGAGCTGTTTTTT
>many|TRBV7-2|.|TRBJ1-1
CASSFQGPMNTEAFF
TGTGCCAGCAGCTTCCAAGGACCGATGAACACTGAAGCTTTCTTT
>.|TRBV7-2|.|TRBJ2-5
CASSYRFGSETQYF
TGTGCCAGCAGCTACCGATTTGGGTCGGAGACCCAGTACTTC
>many|TRBV5-1|TRBD1|TRBJ1-1
CASSKDRGPTEAFF
TGCGCCAGCAGCAAGGACAGGGGGCCTACTGAAGCTTTCTTT
>many|TRBV20-1|TRBD2|TRBJ2-1
CSQYGGSSYNEQFF
TGCAGCCAGTACGGGGGGAGCTCCTACAATGAGCAGTTCTTC
>many|TRBV24-1|TRBD1|TRBJ2-5
CATSETGGSQETQYF
TGTGCCACCAGTGAGACAGGGGGCTCCCAAGAGACCCAGTACTTC
>many|TRBV7-2|.|TRBJ1-3
CASSLEGNAGNTIYF
TGTGCCAGCAGCTTAGAGGGGAATGCGGGAAACACCATATATTTT
>many|TRBV20-1|TRBD2|TRBJ2-1
CSARAPGLAGGIEQFF
TGCAGTGCTAGGGCGCCCGGACTAGCGGGGGGGATTGAGCAGTTCTTC
>many|TRBV5-1|.|TRBJ2-2
CASSLRYRGNTGELFF
TGCGCCAGCAGCTTGAGGTATAGGGGGAACACCGGGGAGCTGTTTTTT
>many|TRBV24-1|TRBD1|TRBJ2-3
CATSDLRGTGDTDTQYF
TGTGCCACCAGTGACCTTAGAGGGACAGGGGACACAGATACGCAGTATTTT
>many|TRBV6-5|.|TRBJ1-5
CASSSRGPQSNQPQHF
TGTGCCAGCAGTTCTAGAGGTCCCCAAAGCAATCAGCCCCAGCATTTT
>few|TRBV15|.|TRBJ1-5
CATSRDSSFNQPQHF
TGTGCCACCAGCAGAGACAGCAGTTTTAATCAGCCCCAGCATTTT
>many|TRBV7-2|TRBD2|TRBJ2-3
CASSPGLAGGSTDTQYF
TGTGCCAGCAGCCCCGGACTAGCGGGGGGGTCCACAGATACGCAGTATTTT